Listed below are T cell receptor beta chains from one sample, sequenced in a study of tumor-infiltrating lymphocytes in oesophageal squamous cell carcinoma. TCRdb recomputed calls from the PCR reads with MiXCR, one row per CDR3 protein. The sample has 15,000 to 25,000 distinct CDR3 sequences; roughly 39% are singletons. The sample comprised normal esophageal tissue next to the tumor. The receptors here all came from a male donor with esophageal squamous cell carcinoma. Each CDR3 is given with its conserved first and last residue. The D gene is left open where the match is weak. The size field is filled for only some rows; it gives once, few, many or a size class.

NA	TRBV9	TRBJ2-1	few	CASSEFPGPNNEQFF	TGTGCCAGCAGCGAGTTTCCGGGACCCAATAATGAGCAGTTCTTC
NA	TRBV5-1	TRBJ2-7	NA	CASSPGTYYNEQYF	TGCGCCAGCAGCCCAGGGACTTACTACAATGAGCAGTACTTC
TRBD1	TRBV2	TRBJ1-5	few	CASSQNAGTGVQPQHF	TGTGCCAGCAGCCAAAATGCCGGGACAGGGGTTCAGCCCCAGCATTTT
NA	TRBV7-8	TRBJ2-1	NA	CASSLTDNYNEQFF	TGTGCCAGCAGCTTAACCGACAACTACAATGAGCAGTTCTTC
NA	TRBV28	TRBJ1-2	NA	CASRRLIGTNYGYTF	TGTGCCAGCAGACGACTGATCGGAACTAACTATGGCTACACCTTC
NA	TRBV7-3	TRBJ2-7	few	CASSPAGSGEQYF	TGTGCCAGCAGCCCCGCGGGATCGGGTGAGCAGTACTTC
NA	TRBV7-2	TRBJ2-3	once	CASRGPLSTDTQYF	TGTGCCAGCAGGGGTCCTCTAAGCACAGATACGCAGTATTTT
NA	TRBV7-4	TRBJ2-1	NA	CASSLAIGTTNEQFF	TGTGCCAGCAGCTTAGCCATCGGGACGACGAATGAGCAGTTCTTC
NA	TRBV28	TRBJ1-1	many	CASSTHGGSTEAFF	TGTGCCAGCAGTACCCACGGGGGGTCCACTGAAGCTTTCTTT
NA	TRBV7-6	TRBJ2-1	many	CASSGRQGRYNEQFF	TGTGCCAGCAGCGGACGGCAGGGGAGGTACAATGAGCAGTTCTTC
TRBD1	TRBV7-6	TRBJ2-1	NA	CASSLTGGRGNEQFF	TGTGCTAGCAGCTTAACAGGGGGCCGGGGCAATGAGCAGTTCTTC
TRBD2	TRBV7-4	TRBJ2-7	NA	CASSTSGSAYEQYF	TGTGCCAGCAGTACTAGCGGGAGCGCGTACGAGCAGTACTTC
NA	TRBV7-2	TRBJ2-5	medium-sized	CASSPGQSRETQYF	TGTGCCAGCAGTCCAGGACAGTCCCGAGAGACCCAGTACTTC
TRBD2	TRBV9	TRBJ2-1	few	CASSFGQGTSGTPYNEQFF	TGTGCCAGCAGCTTCGGACAGGGAACTAGCGGGACCCCCTACAATGAGCAGTTCTTC
TRBD1	TRBV7-3	TRBJ2-2	NA	CASSFLQGATGELFF	TGTGCCAGCAGCTTTTTACAGGGGGCCACCGGGGAGCTGTTTTTT
NA	TRBV6-1	TRBJ2-7	many	CASSSLATRTEQYF	TGTGCCAGCAGTTCCTTAGCCACTAGGACCGAGCAGTACTTC
NA	TRBV7-8	TRBJ2-7	many	CASSLSRTYEQYF	TGTGCCAGCAGCTTATCTAGGACCTACGAGCAGTACTTC
NA	TRBV7-8	TRBJ2-5	medium-sized	CASSPQETQYF	TGTGCCAGCAGCCCGCAAGAGACCCAGTACTTC
NA	TRBV7-6	TRBJ2-7	few	CASSLGVGNSYEQYF	TGTGCCAGCAGCTTAGGGGTCGGGAACTCCTACGAGCAGTACTTC
NA	TRBV11-2	TRBJ2-2	NA	CASSLRDTGELFF	TGTGCCAGCAGCTTAAGGGACACCGGGGAGCTGTTTTTT
NA	TRBV12-5	TRBJ1-6	many	CASGFLGTDSPLHF	TGTGCTAGTGGTTTTTTGGGTACGGATTCACCCCTCCACTTT
NA	TRBV11-2	TRBJ2-1	many	CASSFGYNEQFF	TGTGCCAGCAGCTTTGGCTACAATGAGCAGTTCTTC
NA	TRBV12-3/TRBV12-4	TRBJ2-7	NA	CASSWTASYEQYF	TGTGCCAGCAGTTGGACAGCCTCCTACGAGCAGTACTTC
NA	TRBV10-2	TRBJ2-7	NA	CASSLGVAYEQYF	TGCGCCAGCAGTCTAGGTGTAGCCTACGAGCAGTACTTC
NA	TRBV7-6	TRBJ2-3	NA	CASSPGDDLKDTQYF	TGTGCCAGCAGCCCCGGAGACGACCTTAAAGATACGCAGTATTTT
NA	TRBV7-3	TRBJ2-1	medium-sized	CASSLRSGVTYEQFF	TGTGCCAGCAGCTTAAGGTCGGGAGTAACGTATGAGCAGTTCTTC
TRBD1	TRBV6-6	TRBJ1-1	once	CASSWGQLNTEAFF	TGTGCCAGCAGCTGGGGACAGCTGAACACTGAAGCTTTCTTT
TRBD1	TRBV7-9	TRBJ2-5	large	CASSGQGGETQYF	TGTGCCAGCAGTGGACAGGGCGGGGAGACCCAGTACTTC
NA	TRBV7-8	TRBJ2-2	large	CASSLALESTGELFF	TGTGCCAGCAGCTTAGCCCTAGAGTCCACCGGGGAGCTGTTTTTT
TRBD2	TRBV7-3	TRBJ2-2	NA	CASSLVAGGPGELFF	TGTGCCAGCAGCTTAGTAGCGGGGGGGCCTGGGGAGCTGTTTTTT
NA	TRBV7-2	TRBJ2-1	NA	CASSLALAPSYNEQFF	TGTGCCAGCAGCTTAGCGCTAGCGCCCTCCTACAATGAGCAGTTCTTC
NA	TRBV7-8	TRBJ2-3	medium-sized	CASSLGPNTDTQYF	TGTGCCAGCAGCTTGGGACCGAACACAGATACGCAGTATTTT
NA	TRBV7-4	TRBJ2-1	NA	CASRYGRGGWTSEQFF	TGTGCCAGCAGATACGGGCGAGGTGGGTGGACCAGTGAGCAGTTCTTC
NA	TRBV6-1	TRBJ1-2	medium-sized	CASSRTGLYGYGYTF	TGTGCCAGCAGCCGTACAGGGCTTTATGGCTATGGCTACACCTTC
TRBD2	TRBV12-3/TRBV12-4	TRBJ2-1	medium-sized	CASSFSAGVNEQFF	TGTGCCAGCAGTTTTTCAGCGGGAGTCAATGAGCAGTTCTTC
NA	TRBV6-1	TRBJ1-4	NA	CASRRAPATNEKLFF	TGTGCCAGCAGACGAGCCCCCGCAACTAATGAAAAACTGTTTTTT
NA	TRBV12-3/TRBV12-4	TRBJ2-7	NA	CASRQGRFSYEQYF	TGTGCCAGCAGACAGGGGAGGTTTTCCTACGAGCAGTACTTC
NA	TRBV11-2	TRBJ2-5	once	CASSLGKGGARQETQYF	TGTGCCAGCAGCTTAGGGAAGGGGGGAGCCCGCCAAGAGACCCAGTACTTC
NA	TRBV7-2	TRBJ2-7	medium-sized	CASSHRQTHEQYF	TGTGCCAGCAGCCACCGACAGACCCACGAGCAGTACTTC
NA	TRBV7-2	TRBJ2-7	many	CASSPTRAYEQYF	TGTGCCAGCAGCCCAACGAGGGCCTACGAGCAGTACTTC
TRBD2	TRBV2	TRBJ2-2	NA	CASRQGLAGGVRTGELFF	TGTGCCAGCAGGCAGGGACTAGCGGGAGGAGTGCGCACCGGGGAGCTGTTTTTT
NA	TRBV4-2	TRBJ2-2	many	CASQISGTSDTGELFF	TGTGCCAGCCAAATATCCGGGACCTCAGACACCGGGGAGCTGTTTTTT
TRBD1	TRBV5-1	TRBJ1-1	many	CASSTGQGVTGGRTEAFF	TGCGCCAGCAGCACCGGACAGGGCGTTACGGGGGGGAGAACTGAAGCTTTCTTT
TRBD2	TRBV5-4	TRBJ2-1	many	CASSLKLADTNEQFF	TGTGCCAGCAGCTTGAAACTAGCGGATACCAATGAGCAGTTCTTC
NA	TRBV12-3/TRBV12-4	TRBJ1-1	many	CASSLTGKTEAFF	TGTGCCAGCAGTCTGACAGGAAAGACTGAAGCTTTCTTT
NA	TRBV20-1	TRBJ2-3	NA	CSASTGISTDTQYF	TGCAGTGCTAGTACGGGGATAAGCACAGATACGCAGTATTTT
TRBD2	TRBV7-2	TRBJ2-1	NA	CASSLTGLAASGSHEQFF	TGTGCCAGCAGCCTTACAGGATTGGCGGCTAGCGGGAGCCATGAGCAGTTCTTC
TRBD2	TRBV18	TRBJ2-1	NA	CASSPGTSGSSLQYEQFF	TGTGCCAGCTCCCCGGGGACTAGCGGGAGTTCTCTTCAGTATGAGCAGTTCTTC